This section outlines one TCR beta chain sequence together with its context. Its matching antigen is unknown. Each sample yielded at least 6 million isolated PBMCs. The germline V gene has CDR1 MDHEN and CDR2 SYDVKM. The CDR3 is 15 residues long. V shed 5 bases and J shed 4 bases, with 17 bases lying between them. This entry is derived from a study of blood T cells in healthy people across ages. Study results and limitations: CMV infection status of these donors was not known.

A second PCR, run for about 6 to 12 cycles, used a sample-barcoded 5' primer plus a J-beta primer mix. The yield of each sample was at least 2.5 million CDR3-containing paired-end reads. In TCRdb, the 5' RACE reads were re-called with MiXCR into one record per CDR3 protein. Of 700,000 to 850,000 distinct CDR3 sequences listed, 35% to 40% are singletons. The TCR sequence derives from a young man in good health. The chain joins TRBV28 to TRBJ2-5; possible D gene TRBD2, 6 bases. Input material: blood. The CDR3 here is CASSPLRDLGETQYF. In nucleotides, the CDR3 is TGTGCCAGCAGTCCCCTGAGGGACTTAGGAGAGACCCAGTACTTC.